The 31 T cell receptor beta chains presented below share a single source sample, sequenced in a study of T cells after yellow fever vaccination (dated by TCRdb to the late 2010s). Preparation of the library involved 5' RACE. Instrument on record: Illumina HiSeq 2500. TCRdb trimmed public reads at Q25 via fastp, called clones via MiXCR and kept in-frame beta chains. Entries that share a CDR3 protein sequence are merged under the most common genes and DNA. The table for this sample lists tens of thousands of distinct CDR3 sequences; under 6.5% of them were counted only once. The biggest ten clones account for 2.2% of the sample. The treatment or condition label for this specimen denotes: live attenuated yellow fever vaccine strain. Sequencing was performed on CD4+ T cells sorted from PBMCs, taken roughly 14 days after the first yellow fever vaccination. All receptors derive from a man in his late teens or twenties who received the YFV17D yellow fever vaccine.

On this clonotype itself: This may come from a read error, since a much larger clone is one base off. The DNA of the CDR3 is TGTGCCAGCAGTGTCGGAGCAGATACGCAGTATTTT. This gives the protein CASSVGADTQYF. This sequence joins TRBV2 and TRBJ2-3; unclear D gene. Deletions cut 4 bases from V and 4 bases from J, with 6 bases between. Germline CDR1 and CDR2: SNHLY and FYNNEI. The CDR3 is 12 amino acids.

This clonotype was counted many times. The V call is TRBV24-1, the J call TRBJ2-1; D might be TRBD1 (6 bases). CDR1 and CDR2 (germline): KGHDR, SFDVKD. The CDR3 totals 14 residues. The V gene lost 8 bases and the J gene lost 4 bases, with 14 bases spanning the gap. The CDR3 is CATTRTEGYNEQFF. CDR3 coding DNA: TGTGCCACCACACGGACAGAGGGTTACAATGAGCAGTTCTTC.

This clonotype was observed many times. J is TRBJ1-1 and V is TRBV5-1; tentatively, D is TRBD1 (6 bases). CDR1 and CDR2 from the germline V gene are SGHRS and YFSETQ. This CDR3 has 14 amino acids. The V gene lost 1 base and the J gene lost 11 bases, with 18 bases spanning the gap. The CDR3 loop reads CASSLNEGVTEAFF. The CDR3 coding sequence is TGCGCCAGCAGCTTGAACGAGGGGGTAACGGAGGCTTTCTTT. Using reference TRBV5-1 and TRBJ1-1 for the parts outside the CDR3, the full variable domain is KAGVTQTPRYLIKTRGQQVTLSCSPISGHRSVSWYQQTPGQGLQFLFEYFSETQRNKGNFPGRFSGRQFSNSRSEMNVSTLELGDSALYLCASSLNEGVTEAFFGQGTRLTVV.

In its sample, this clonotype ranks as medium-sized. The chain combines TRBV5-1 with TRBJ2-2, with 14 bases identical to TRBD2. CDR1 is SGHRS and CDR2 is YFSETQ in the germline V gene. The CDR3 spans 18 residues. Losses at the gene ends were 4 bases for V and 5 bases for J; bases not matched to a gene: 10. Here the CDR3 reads CASSPFGTSGGGTGELFF. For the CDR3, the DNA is TGCGCCAGCAGCCCCTTCGGGACTAGCGGGGGAGGAACCGGGGAGCTGTTTTTT.

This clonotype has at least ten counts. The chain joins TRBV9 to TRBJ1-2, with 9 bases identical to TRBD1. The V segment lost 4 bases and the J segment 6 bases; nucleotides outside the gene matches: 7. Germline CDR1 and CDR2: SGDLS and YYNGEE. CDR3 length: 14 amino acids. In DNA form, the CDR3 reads TGTGCCAGCAGCACCCGAACAGGGGGCGATGGCTACACCTTC. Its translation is CASSTRTGGDGYTF.

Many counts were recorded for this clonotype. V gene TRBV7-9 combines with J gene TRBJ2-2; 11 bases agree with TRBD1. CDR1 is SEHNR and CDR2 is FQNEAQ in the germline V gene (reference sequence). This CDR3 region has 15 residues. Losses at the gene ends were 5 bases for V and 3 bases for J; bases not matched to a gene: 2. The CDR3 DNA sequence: TGTGCCAGCAGCCGGGGACAGGGGGACACCGGGGAGCTGTTTTTT. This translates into CASSRGQGDTGELFF.

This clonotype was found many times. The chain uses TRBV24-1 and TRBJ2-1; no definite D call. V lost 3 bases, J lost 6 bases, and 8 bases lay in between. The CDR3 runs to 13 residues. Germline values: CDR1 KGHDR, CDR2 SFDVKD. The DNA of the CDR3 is TGTGCCACCAGTGATGTAGGCGGCAATGAGCAGTTCTTC. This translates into CATSDVGGNEQFF.

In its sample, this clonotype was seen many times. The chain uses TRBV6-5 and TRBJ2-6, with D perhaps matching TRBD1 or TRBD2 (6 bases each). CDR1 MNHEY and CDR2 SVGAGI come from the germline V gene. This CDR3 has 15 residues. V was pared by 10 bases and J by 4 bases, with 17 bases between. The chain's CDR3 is CATGLGGAGANVLTF. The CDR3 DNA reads TGTGCCACCGGTTTGGGGGGCGCGGGGGCCAACGTCCTGACTTTC.

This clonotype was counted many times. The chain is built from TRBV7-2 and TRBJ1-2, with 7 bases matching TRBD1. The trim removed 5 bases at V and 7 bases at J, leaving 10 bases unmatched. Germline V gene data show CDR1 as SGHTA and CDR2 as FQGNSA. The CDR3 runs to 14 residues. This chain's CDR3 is CASSQRQGPSGYTF. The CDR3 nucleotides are TGTGCCAGCAGCCAGAGACAGGGACCGAGTGGCTACACCTTC.

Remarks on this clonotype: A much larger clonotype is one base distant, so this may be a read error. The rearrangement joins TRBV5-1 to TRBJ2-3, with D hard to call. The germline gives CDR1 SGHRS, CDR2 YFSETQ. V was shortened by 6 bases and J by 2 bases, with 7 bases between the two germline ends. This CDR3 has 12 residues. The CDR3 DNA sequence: TGCGCCAGCAACCCTAACACAGATACGCAGTATTTT. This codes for CASNPNTDTQYF.

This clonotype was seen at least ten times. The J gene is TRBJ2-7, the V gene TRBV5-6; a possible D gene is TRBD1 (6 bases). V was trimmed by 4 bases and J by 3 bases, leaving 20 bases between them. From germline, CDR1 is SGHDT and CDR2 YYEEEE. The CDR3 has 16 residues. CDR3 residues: CASSLAGDIVFYEQYV. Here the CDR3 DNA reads TGTGCCAGCAGCCTAGCTGGGGACATAGTCTTCTACGAGCAGTACGTC.

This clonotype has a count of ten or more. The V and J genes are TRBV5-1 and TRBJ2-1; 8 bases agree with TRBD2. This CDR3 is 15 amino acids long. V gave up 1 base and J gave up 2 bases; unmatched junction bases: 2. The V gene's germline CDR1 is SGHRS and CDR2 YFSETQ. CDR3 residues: CASSLKRGTYNEQFF. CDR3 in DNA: TGCGCCAGCAGCTTGAAGCGGGGGACCTACAATGAGCAGTTCTTC.

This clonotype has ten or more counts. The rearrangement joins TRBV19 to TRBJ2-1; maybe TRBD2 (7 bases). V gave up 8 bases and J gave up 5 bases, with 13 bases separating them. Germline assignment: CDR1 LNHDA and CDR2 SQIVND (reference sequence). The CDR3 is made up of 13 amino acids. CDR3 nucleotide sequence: TGTGCCAGTCGGGGGGCCAGCAACAATGAGCAGTTCTTC. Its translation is CASRGASNNEQFF.

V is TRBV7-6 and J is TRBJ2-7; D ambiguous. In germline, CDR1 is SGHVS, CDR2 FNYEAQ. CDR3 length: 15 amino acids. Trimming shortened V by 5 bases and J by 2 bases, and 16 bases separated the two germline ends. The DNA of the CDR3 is TGTGCCAGCAGCCTTGGGTCCAGCAGGACCTACGAGCAGTACTTC. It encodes CASSLGSSRTYEQYF.

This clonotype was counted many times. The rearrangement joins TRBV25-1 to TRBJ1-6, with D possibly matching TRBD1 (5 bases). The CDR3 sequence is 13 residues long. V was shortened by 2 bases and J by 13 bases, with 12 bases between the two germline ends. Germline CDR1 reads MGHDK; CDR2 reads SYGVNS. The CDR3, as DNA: TGTGCCAGCAGTGAAGGGGGAGCGGGGCCCCTCCACTTT. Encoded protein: CASSEGGAGPLHF.

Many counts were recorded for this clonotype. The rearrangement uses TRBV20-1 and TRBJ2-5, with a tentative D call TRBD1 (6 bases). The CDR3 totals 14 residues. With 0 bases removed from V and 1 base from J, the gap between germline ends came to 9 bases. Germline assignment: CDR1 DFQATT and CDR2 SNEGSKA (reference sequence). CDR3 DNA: TGCAGTGCTAGAGATGCAGGGGTCCAAGAGACCCAGTACTTC. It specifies CSARDAGVQETQYF.

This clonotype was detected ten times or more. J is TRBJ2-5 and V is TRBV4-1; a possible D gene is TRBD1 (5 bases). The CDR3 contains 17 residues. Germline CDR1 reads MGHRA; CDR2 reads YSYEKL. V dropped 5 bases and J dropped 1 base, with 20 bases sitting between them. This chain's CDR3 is CASSKAFVRTLQETQYF. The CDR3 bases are TGCGCCAGCAGCAAAGCTTTTGTCCGGACACTCCAAGAGACCCAGTACTTC.

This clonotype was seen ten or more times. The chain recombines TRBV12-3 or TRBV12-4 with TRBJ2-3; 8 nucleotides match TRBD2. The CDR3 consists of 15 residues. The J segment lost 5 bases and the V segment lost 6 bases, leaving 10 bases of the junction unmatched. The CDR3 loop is CASSPQAGVLDTQYF. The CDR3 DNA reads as TGTGCCAGCAGCCCCCAAGCGGGGGTGCTAGATACGCAGTATTTT.

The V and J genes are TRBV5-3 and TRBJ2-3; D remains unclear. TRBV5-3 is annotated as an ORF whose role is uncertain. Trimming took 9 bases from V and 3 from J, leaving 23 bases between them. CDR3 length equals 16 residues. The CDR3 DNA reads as TGTGCCATGGGCCCCTGGGTCCTCTCTAGGACAGATACGCAGTATTTT. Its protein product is CAMGPWVLSRTDTQYF.

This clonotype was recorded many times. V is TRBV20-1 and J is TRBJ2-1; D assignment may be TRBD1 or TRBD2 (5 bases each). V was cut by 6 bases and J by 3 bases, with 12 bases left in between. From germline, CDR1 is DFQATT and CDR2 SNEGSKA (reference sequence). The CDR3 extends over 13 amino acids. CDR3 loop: CSAAGTLYNEQFF. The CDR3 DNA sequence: TGCAGTGCCGCAGGGACCCTCTACAATGAGCAGTTCTTC.

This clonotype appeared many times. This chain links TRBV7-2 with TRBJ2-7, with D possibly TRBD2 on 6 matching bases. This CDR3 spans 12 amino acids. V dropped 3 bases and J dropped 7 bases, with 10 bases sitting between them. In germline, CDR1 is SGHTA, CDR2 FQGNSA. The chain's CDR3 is CASSFPAGEQYF. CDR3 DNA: TGTGCCAGCAGCTTTCCGGCGGGGGAGCAGTACTTC.

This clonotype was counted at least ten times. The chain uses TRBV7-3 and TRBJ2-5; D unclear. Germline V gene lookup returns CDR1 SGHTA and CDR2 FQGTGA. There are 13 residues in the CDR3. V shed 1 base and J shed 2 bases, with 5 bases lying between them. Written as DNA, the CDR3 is TGTGCCAGCAGCTTAAGCAAACAAGAGACCCAGTACTTC. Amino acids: CASSLSKQETQYF.

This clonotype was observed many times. CDR3 sequence: CASSLGAGSSGANVLTF. The CDR3 nucleotides are TGTGCCAGCAGCTTAGGGGCCGGCAGCTCTGGGGCCAACGTCCTGACTTTC. This chain links TRBV7-9 with TRBJ2-6; D gene ambiguous. Germline V gene data show CDR1 as SEHNR and CDR2 as FQNEAQ (reference sequence). This CDR3 has 17 residues. Trimming took off 1 base at V and 0 bases at J, with 10 bases between the two ends. The full variable domain, its missing parts supplied by reference TRBV7-9 and TRBJ2-6, is DTGVSQNPRHKITKRGQNVTFRCDPISEHNRLYWYRQTLGQGPEFLTYFQNEAQLEKSRLLSDRFSAERPKGSFSTLEIQRTEQGDSAMYLCASSLGAGSSGANVLTFGAGSRLTVL.

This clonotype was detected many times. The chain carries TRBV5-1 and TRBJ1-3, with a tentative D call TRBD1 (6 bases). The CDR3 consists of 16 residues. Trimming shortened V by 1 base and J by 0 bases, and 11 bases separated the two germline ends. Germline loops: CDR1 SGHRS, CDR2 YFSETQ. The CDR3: CASSLRGALSGNTIYF. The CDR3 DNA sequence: TGCGCCAGCAGCTTGAGGGGGGCCCTCTCTGGAAACACCATATATTTT. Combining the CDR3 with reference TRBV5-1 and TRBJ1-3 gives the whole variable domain KAGVTQTPRYLIKTRGQQVTLSCSPISGHRSVSWYQQTPGQGLQFLFEYFSETQRNKGNFPGRFSGRQFSNSRSEMNVSTLELGDSALYLCASSLRGALSGNTIYFGEGSWLTVV.

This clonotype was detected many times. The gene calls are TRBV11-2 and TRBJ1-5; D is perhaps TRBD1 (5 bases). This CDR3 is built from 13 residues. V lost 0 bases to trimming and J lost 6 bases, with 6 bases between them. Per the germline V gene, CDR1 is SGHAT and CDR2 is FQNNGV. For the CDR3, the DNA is TGTGCCAGCAGCTTAGACCAGGGTCAGCCCCAGCATTTT. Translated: CASSLDQGQPQHF.

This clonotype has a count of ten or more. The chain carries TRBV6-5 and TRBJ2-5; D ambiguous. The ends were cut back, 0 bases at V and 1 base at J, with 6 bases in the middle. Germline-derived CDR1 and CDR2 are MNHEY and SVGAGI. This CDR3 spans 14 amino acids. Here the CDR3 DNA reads TGTGCCAGCAGTTACTCGAAGGGCCAAGAGACCCAGTACTTC. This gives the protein CASSYSKGQETQYF.

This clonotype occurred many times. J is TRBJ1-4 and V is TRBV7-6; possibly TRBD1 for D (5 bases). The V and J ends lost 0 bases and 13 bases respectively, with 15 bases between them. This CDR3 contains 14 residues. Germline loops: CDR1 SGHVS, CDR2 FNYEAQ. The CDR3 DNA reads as TGTGCCAGCAGCTTAGCGCCACAGGCCAATGGACTGTTTTTT. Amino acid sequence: CASSLAPQANGLFF.

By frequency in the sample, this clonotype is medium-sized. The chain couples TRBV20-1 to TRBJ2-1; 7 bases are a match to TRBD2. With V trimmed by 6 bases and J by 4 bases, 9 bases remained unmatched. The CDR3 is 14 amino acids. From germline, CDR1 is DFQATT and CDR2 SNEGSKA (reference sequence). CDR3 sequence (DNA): TGCAGTGCCAAGAACTCGGGGGGATACAATGAGCAGTTCTTC. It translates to CSAKNSGGYNEQFF.

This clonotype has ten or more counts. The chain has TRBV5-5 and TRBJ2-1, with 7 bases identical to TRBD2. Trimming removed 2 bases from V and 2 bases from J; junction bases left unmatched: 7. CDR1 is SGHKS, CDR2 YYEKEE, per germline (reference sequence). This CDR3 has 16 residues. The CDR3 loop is CASSFGFGGAYNEQFF. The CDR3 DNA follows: TGTGCCAGCAGCTTCGGCTTTGGGGGGGCCTACAATGAGCAGTTCTTC.

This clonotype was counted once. CDR3 in DNA: TGCAGTGCCCCCTCCCCGAGACAGGTGAACACTGAAGCTTTCTTT. Translating it yields CSAPSPRQVNTEAFF. The rearrangement links TRBV20-1 to TRBJ1-1; D is possibly TRBD1 (6 bases). CDR1 and CDR2 from the germline V gene are DFQATT and SNEGSKA (reference sequence). V was clipped by 6 bases and J by 0 bases, with 17 bases between them. This CDR3 comprises 15 residues.

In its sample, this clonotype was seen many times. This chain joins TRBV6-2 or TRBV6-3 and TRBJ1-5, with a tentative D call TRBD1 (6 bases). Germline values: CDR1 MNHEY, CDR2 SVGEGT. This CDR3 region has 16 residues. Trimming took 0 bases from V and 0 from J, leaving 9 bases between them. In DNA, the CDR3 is TGTGCCAGCAGTTACTCTACAGGGTCTAGCAATCAGCCCCAGCATTTT. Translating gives CASSYSTGSSNQPQHF.